This T cell receptor (beta chain) originates from a study of T-cell memory formation after mild COVID-19. Overall study results and limits: Confirmation of SARS-CoV-2 specificity was lacking for second-wave clones peaking day 37. Pre-infection memory showed some responding clones, and this suggested that cross-reactive memory joined. Contracting CD4+ clones lay largely in CM and EM, with CD8+ ones residing in EMRA.

Sample barcodes and UMIs were carried by the TCR alpha and TCR beta cDNA libraries that 5'RACE generated with constant-segment primers. TCRdb ran MiXCR on the 5' RACE reads and lists one entry per CDR3 protein. The sample has around 340,000 distinct CDR3 sequences, approximately 16% seen once; the top ten hold approximately 20%. Trimming removed 4 bases at V and 0 bases at J, with 25 bases between. CDR1 SGHRS and CDR2 YFSETQ come from the germline V gene. This CDR3 has 19 amino acids. Of note for this clonotype: Antigen unknown.

The J gene is TRBJ1-1, the V gene TRBV5-1, with a tentative D call TRBD1 (5 bases). The sample comprised PBMCs or a T cell subset sorted from them (not recorded which). This clonotype was obtained from a man younger than 35 who had mild COVID-19 (a few samples of this study predate the infection). Cell type and time point are not known. The CDR3 nucleotides read TGCGCCAGCAGCCCGGGAAGAACTCCGTCGGGGGATATGAACACTGAAGCTTTCTTT. Translated, it gives CASSPGRTPSGDMNTEAFF.